The clone carrying this T cell receptor beta chain was found many times. This sample is drawn from a study of molecular identifiers for immune sequencing clone quantification. TCRdb re-called the PCR reads with MiXCR, one entry per CDR3 protein. Among about 320,000 distinct CDR3 sequences listed, about a fifth were seen once. The germline V and J ends were trimmed by 6 bases and 4 bases, with 10 bases remaining between them. Germline V CDR1 and CDR2: SNHLY, FYNNEI. The CDR3 length is 13 residues. The sequence derives from a human donor in good health. Some libraries in this study had Jurkat cell RNA spiked in. The chain employs TRBV2 and TRBJ1-5; D unclear. The sequenced sample was naive CD8+ T cells from blood, with Jurkat cell RNA spiked in. The subset was: FACS-sorted CD8+CD4-CCR7+CD45RA+ naive T cells. Here the CDR3 DNA reads TGTGCCAGCAGGGCTACAGATAATCAGCCCCAGCATTTT. It encodes CASRATDNQPQHF.